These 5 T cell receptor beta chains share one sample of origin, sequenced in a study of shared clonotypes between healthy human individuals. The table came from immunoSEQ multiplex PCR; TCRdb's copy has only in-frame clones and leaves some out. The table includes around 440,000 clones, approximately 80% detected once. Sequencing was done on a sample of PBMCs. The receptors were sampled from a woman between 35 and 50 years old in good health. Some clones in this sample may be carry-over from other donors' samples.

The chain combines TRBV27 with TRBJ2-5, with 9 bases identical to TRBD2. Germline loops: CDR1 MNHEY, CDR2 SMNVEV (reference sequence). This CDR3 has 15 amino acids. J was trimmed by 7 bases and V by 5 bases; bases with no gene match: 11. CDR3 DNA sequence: TGTGCCAGCAGTCCGTCGACTAGCGGTGGGGGGACCCAGTACTTC. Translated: CASSPSTSGGGTQYF.

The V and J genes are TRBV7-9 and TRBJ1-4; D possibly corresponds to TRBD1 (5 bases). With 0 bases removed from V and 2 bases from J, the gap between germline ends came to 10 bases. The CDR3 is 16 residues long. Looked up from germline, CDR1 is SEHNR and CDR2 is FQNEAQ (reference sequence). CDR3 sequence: CASSLAGTGTNEKLFF. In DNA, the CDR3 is TGTGCCAGCAGCTTAGCGGGGACTGGGACTAATGAAAAACTGTTTTTT. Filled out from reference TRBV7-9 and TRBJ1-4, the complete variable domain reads DTGVSQNPRHKITKRGQNVTFRCDPISEHNRLYWYRQTLGQGPEFLTYFQNEAQLEKSRLLSDRFSAERPKGSFSTLEIQRTEQGDSAMYLCASSLAGTGTNEKLFFGSGTQLSVL.

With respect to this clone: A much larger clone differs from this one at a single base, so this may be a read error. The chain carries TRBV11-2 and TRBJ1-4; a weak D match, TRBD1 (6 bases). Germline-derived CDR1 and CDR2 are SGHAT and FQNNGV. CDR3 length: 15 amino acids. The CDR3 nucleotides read TGTGCCGGCAGCGACACCAGGGGAGGGAATGAAAAACTGTTTTTT. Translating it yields CAGSDTRGGNEKLFF. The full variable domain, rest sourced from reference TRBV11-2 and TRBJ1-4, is EAGVAQSPRYKIIEKRQSVAFWCNPISGHATLYWYQQILGQGPKLLIQFQNNGVVDDSQLPKDRFSAERLKGVDSTLKIQPAKLEDSAVYLCAGSDTRGGNEKLFFGSGTQLSVL.

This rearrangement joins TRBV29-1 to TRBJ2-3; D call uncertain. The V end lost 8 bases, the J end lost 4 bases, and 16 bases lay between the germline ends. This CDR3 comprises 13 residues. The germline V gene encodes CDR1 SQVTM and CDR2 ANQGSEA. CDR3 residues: CSSSSWAPDTQYF. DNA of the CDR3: TGCAGCTCCTCCAGTTGGGCCCCAGATACGCAGTATTTT.

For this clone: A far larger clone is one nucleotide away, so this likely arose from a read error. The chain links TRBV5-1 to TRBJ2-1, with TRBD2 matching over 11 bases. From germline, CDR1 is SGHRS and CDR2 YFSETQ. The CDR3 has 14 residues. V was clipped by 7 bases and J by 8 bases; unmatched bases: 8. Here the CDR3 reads CASSTSGKDDEQFF. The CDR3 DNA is TGCGCCAGCTCGACTAGCGGGAAGGACGATGAGCAGTTCTTC.